This T cell receptor beta chain was documented in a study of T cell repertoires in cytomegalovirus infection (dated by TCRdb to the late 2010s). Background for the entire study: Donor HLA type was relevant to the analysis, as public TCR beta signatures indicated carriage of CMV infection together with the matching HLA type.

Its CDR3 holds 16 amino acids, cysteine through phenylalanine. Only the CDR3 part of the read is kept: 48 bases, read in frame from the first base. As encoded in the germline V gene, CDR1 is MGHRA while CDR2 is YSYEKL. The germline ends are 15 bases apart after V is trimmed by 0 bases and J by 4 bases. The study at large found these results: In both this cohort and an independent roughly 330-donor cohort, the cumulative frequency of public TCR beta family members distinguished carriers of CMV infection plus the relevant HLA type. In the ex vivo response, HLA-C-restricted CMV-specific TCR beta clonotypes were dominant, and in two of eight donors the single most frequent clonotype came from this HLA-C-restricted group.

This clonotype was detected only a few times. The clone's antigen remains unknown. No much larger clone is present one base from it, and per-base qualities are unavailable. Sequencing relied on an Illumina HiSeq 1500. TCRdb reprocessing: public reads trimmed at Q25 with fastp, clones called with MiXCR, in-frame beta chains kept. CDR3 protein duplicates are merged, each entry listing the most common genes and DNA. Counted in this sample were almost 550,000 distinct CDR3 sequences; 16% of them appeared once. More than 20% of the sample comes from the top ten. This receptor chain uses TRBV4-1 and TRBJ1-2; the D gene is perhaps TRBD1, from 6 matching bases. The TCR sequence derives from a human donor in good health (CMV status not recorded). Some clones in this sample may be carry-over from other donors' samples. The specimen was CD8+ T cells from PBMCs. The DNA sequence follows: TGCGCCAGCAGCCAAGAAGGGGGGGTGTTCGGCTATGGCTACACCTTC. Translated, it reads CASSQEGGVFGYGYTF.